This T cell receptor (beta chain) was recovered during a study of CD8 T cells in Susac syndrome. With random hexamers, reverse transcription was performed on about 0.5 to 1 ug of RNA. A multiplex approach, immunoSEQ multiplex PCR, amplified TCR beta CDR3 across 54 Vbeta and 13 Jbeta. One entry per CDR3 protein results from TCRdb running MiXCR on the immunoSEQ multiplex PCR reads. The repertoire holds about 280,000 distinct CDR3 sequences, with around 83% as singletons. The multiple sclerosis controls comprised treatment-naive patients whose relapsing-remitting disease was stable or active. While CD8+ and CD4+ T cells were isolated negatively, TEMRA cells were enriched by FACS. The V gene lost 1 base and the J gene lost 3 bases, with 12 bases spanning the gap. CDR1 and CDR2 (germline): GTSNPN, SVGIG (reference sequence). This CDR3 spans 14 amino acids.

This rearrangement joins TRBV30 to TRBJ1-2; D is possibly TRBD1 (5 bases). Sequencing used CD8+ T cells from PBMCs. The TCR comes from a human donor with multiple sclerosis. The CDR3 protein is CAWSAFQGDYGYTF. CDR3 in DNA: TGTGCCTGGAGTGCTTTCCAGGGAGACTATGGCTACACCTTC.